These 4 T cell receptor beta chains originate from one sample sequenced in a study of patients and donors after allogeneic stem cell transplantation. TCRdb redid the calling of the RT-PCR reads with MiXCR, one entry per CDR3 protein. Of over 150,000 distinct CDR3 sequences in the sample, roughly 40% were seen once. Sequences were obtained from blood, either unsorted or a sorted T cell fraction (not recorded which). The receptors shown here come from a human donor who was either an allogeneic HSCT recipient or a stem cell or donor lymphocyte infusion donor (not recorded which). It is not recorded whose cells these are; they may come from a transplant donor.

The gene calls are TRBV18 and TRBJ2-5, with D uncertain. The CDR3 runs to 14 residues. The ends were cut back, 0 bases at V and 0 bases at J, with 5 bases in the middle. CDR1 and CDR2 (germline): KGHSH, LQKENI. The chain's CDR3 is CASSPPYNQETQYF. CDR3 nucleotides: TGTGCCAGCTCACCACCTTACAACCAAGAGACCCAGTACTTC.

This clonotype was detected a few times. The chain employs TRBV14 and TRBJ2-2, with D unresolved. The CDR3 is 13 residues long. V lost 3 bases to trimming and J lost 4 bases, with 6 bases between them. Germline assignment: CDR1 SGHDN and CDR2 FVKESK. In DNA form, the CDR3 reads TGTGCCAGCAGCCAGGCTAGCACCGGGGAGCTGTTTTTT. Protein sequence: CASSQASTGELFF.

This clonotype was counted a few times. This chain connects TRBV10-3 to TRBJ1-4; no clear D gene. Trimming stripped 3 bases from V and 4 bases from J, with 9 bases between. CDR1 ENHRY and CDR2 SYGVKD come from the germline V gene. The CDR3 length is 14 residues. The CDR3 region has the DNA TGTGCCATCAGTGAATCAGCTTTTAATGAAAAACTGTTTTTT. As protein: CAISESAFNEKLFF.

This clonotype turned up a few times. The chain joins TRBV12-3 or TRBV12-4 to TRBJ2-3; possibly TRBD2 for D (5 bases). The CDR3 is 12 amino acids. Trimming shortened V by 1 base and J by 10 bases, and 9 bases separated the two germline ends. The CDR3 DNA follows: TGTGCCAGCAGTTTAGTGGGGAGAGCGCAGTATTTT. Amino acid sequence: CASSLVGRAQYF.